This paragraph covers one T cell receptor (beta chain) sequence. Its antigen remains unidentified. This record belongs to a study of cytomegalovirus exposure and HLA in healthy donors. Sequenced by immunoSEQ multiplex PCR; TCRdb stores in-frame clones only, minus some. The table records more than 250,000 clones, 90% of them present only once. Notes on the study in general: The CMV antigen specificity of a few CMV-associated chains was confirmed through in vitro analysis.

CDR1 is SGHNT and CDR2 is YENEEA in the germline V gene. CDR3 size: 14 residues. V lost 5 bases and J lost 5, with 13 bases in between. Source material: PBMCs. The clonotype comes from a woman between 25 and 40 years old in good health and CMV-seronegative. The genes are TRBV11-3 and TRBJ2-1; possibly TRBD2 for D (5 bases). The CDR3 spells CASSLRTENNEQFF. The CDR3 bases are TGTGCCAGCAGCCTCCGGACTGAAAACAATGAGCAGTTCTTC.